This T cell receptor (beta chain) comes out of a study of tumor and adjacent non-tumor tissue in lung cancer. Study results and caveats: Tumor tissue had significantly higher TCR diversity than normal lung. Normal lung showed higher cumulative top 100 clone frequency than tumor. Shorter survival was associated with higher TCR diversity in tumors.

TCRbeta libraries were built with three rounds of nested PCR, modified from ARM-PCR. Using its own MiXCR run on the multiplex PCR reads, TCRdb lists one record per CDR3 protein. The profile shows roughly 140,000 distinct CDR3 sequences, around 60% of them singletons. No cell sorting was done before RNA was extracted from the tissue. This clonotype has just a few counts. Its specificity is not known. This clonotype was obtained from a man aged 55-75 years with small cell lung cancer. The specimen sequenced was lung tumor tissue.

Here the CDR3 reads CVSSSLGGTDTQYF. DNA of the CDR3: TGTGTCAGTAGCTCCCTTGGGGGAACAGATACGCAGTATTTT. V is TRBV11-3 and J is TRBJ2-3; D is tentatively TRBD1 or TRBD2 (5 bases each). Germline V gene data show CDR1 as SGHNT and CDR2 as YENEEA. The CDR3 has 14 residues.